This T cell receptor beta chain derives from a study of technical replicates of blood from four donors. The data were produced by immunoSEQ multiplex PCR, yet TCRdb's version contains in-frame clones alone and is incomplete. The table has 60,000 to 90,000 clones, approximately 96% seen once. The CDR3 is made up of 14 amino acids. The V segment lost 5 bases and the J segment 6 bases; nucleotides outside the gene matches: 6. Per the germline V gene, CDR1 is MDHEN and CDR2 is SYDVKM. The receptor comes from a human donor in good health. The J gene is TRBJ2-7, the V gene TRBV28; 11 bases fit TRBD1. The sequenced sample consisted of T cells isolated from PBMCs. DNA for the CDR3: TGTGCCAGCAGTGTCGGGACAGGGGGTGTCGAGCAGTACTTC. Amino acids: CASSVGTGGVEQYF.